The next 15 T cell receptor beta chains were all read from a single sample in a study of post-analysis software for immune sequencing data. These receptors have no identified antigens. Notes on the study in general: In patients, about five TRBV segments were more frequent than in controls, with TRBV5-6, TRBV5-1 and TRBV20-1 among them.

Presence of unique molecular identifiers characterized the TCR beta cDNA libraries. TCRdb processed the PCR reads anew with MiXCR; each CDR3 protein has one entry. There are approximately 690,000 distinct CDR3 sequences in the sample; 59% occur only once, and 11% lies in the top ten. Sequences were obtained from blood. The receptors were gathered from a girl between 2 and 10 years old with multiple sclerosis.

The V and J genes are TRBV12-3 or TRBV12-4 and TRBJ1-2, with 7 nucleotides matching TRBD1. The ends lost 4 bases at V and 6 bases at J; junction bases unmatched: 8. This CDR3 comprises 14 residues. The CDR3 DNA follows: TGTGCCAGCAGTTATGGGACAGAAAAAAATGGCTACACCTTC. As protein: CASSYGTEKNGYTF.

This clonotype was detected a few times. The chain employs TRBV12-3 or TRBV12-4 and TRBJ2-1; 8 bases align to TRBD2. This CDR3 region has 18 residues. After removal of 1 base from V and 0 bases from J, the junction contained 8 bases not matched to a gene. CDR3 region: CASSLGLAKRFSYNEQFF. DNA of the CDR3: TGTGCCAGCAGTTTAGGACTAGCGAAACGCTTCTCCTACAATGAGCAGTTCTTC.

The rearrangement joins TRBV29-1 to TRBJ1-2; TRBD1 matches 8 bases. The CDR3 extends over 14 amino acids. V gave up 3 bases and J gave up 4 bases; unmatched junction bases: 7. Per germline, CDR1 SQVTM and CDR2 ANQGSEA. CDR3 sequence: CSVEETGVLYGYTF. As DNA, the CDR3 is TGCAGCGTTGAGGAGACAGGGGTGCTCTATGGCTACACCTTC. The full variable domain, in which reference TRBV29-1 and TRBJ1-2 provide the parts outside the CDR3, is SAVISQKPSRDICQRGTSLTIQCQVDSQVTMMFWYRQQPGQSLTLIATANQGSEATYESGFVIDKFPISRPNLTFSTLTVSNMSPEDSSIYLCSVEETGVLYGYTFGSGTRLTVV.

The chain carries TRBV7-6 and TRBJ2-7; no firm D call. V was shortened by 1 base and J by 0 bases, with 10 bases between the two germline ends. Germline V gives CDR1 SGHVS, CDR2 FNYEAQ. This CDR3 contains 15 residues. This CDR3 is CASSLGPTSSYEQYF. DNA of the CDR3: TGTGCCAGCAGCTTAGGACCGACGAGCTCCTACGAGCAGTACTTC.

The rearrangement uses TRBV5-6 and TRBJ2-5, with D unclear. CDR1 SGHDT and CDR2 YYEEEE come from the germline V gene. V lost 0 bases, J lost 3 bases, and 9 bases lay in between. The CDR3 is made up of 14 amino acids. Here the CDR3 DNA reads TGTGCCAGCAGCTTGGGGCTACTAAAAGAGACCCAGTACTTC. Protein sequence: CASSLGLLKETQYF.

The V gene is TRBV29-1, the J gene TRBJ2-5; 8 bases are shared with TRBD1. Trimming at V came to 6 bases and at J to 3 bases, leaving 6 bases not matched to a gene. From germline, CDR1 is SQVTM and CDR2 ANQGSEA. CDR3 length: 13 amino acids. The CDR3: CSVRAGGKETQYF. The CDR3 nucleotides read TGCAGCGTCCGAGCAGGGGGCAAAGAGACCCAGTACTTC.

This clonotype was seen once. The gene calls are TRBV6-5 and TRBJ2-3; D tentatively fits TRBD1 or TRBD2 (6 bases each). V was pared by 0 bases and J by 0 bases, with 16 bases between. This CDR3 spans 18 amino acids. Germline V lookup: CDR1 MNHEY, CDR2 SVGAGI. CDR3 nucleotides: TGTGCCAGCAGTTACTCGAGATCCCCGGGGGCGAGCACAGATACGCAGTATTTT. This sequence encodes CASSYSRSPGASTDTQYF.

J is TRBJ1-2 and V is TRBV7-2; D may be TRBD1 (5 bases). The CDR3 contains 13 residues. The V gene's germline CDR1 is SGHTA and CDR2 FQGNSA. With 5 bases removed from V and 8 bases from J, the gap between germline ends came to 15 bases. CDR3 region: CASSLRREGGYTF. The CDR3, as DNA: TGTGCCAGCAGCCTCCGCAGGGAGGGAGGCTACACCTTC.

The chain carries TRBV7-9 and TRBJ2-2; D not resolved. Germline V gene data show CDR1 as SEHNR and CDR2 as FQNEAQ (reference sequence). Between the trimmed V and J ends, which lost 4 bases and 0 bases, there was a span of 9 bases. The CDR3 is made up of 15 amino acids. This chain's CDR3 is CASSYETSNTGELFF. The DNA of the CDR3 is TGTGCCAGCAGCTATGAGACGTCGAACACCGGGGAGCTGTTTTTT.

The V and J genes are TRBV25-1 and TRBJ2-6; D is ambiguous. The ends were cut back, 2 bases at V and 0 bases at J, with 8 bases in the middle. CDR1 MGHDK and CDR2 SYGVNS come from the germline V gene. This CDR3 region has 16 residues. CDR3 in amino acids: CASSEHAFSGANVLTF. The CDR3 coding sequence is TGTGCCAGCAGTGAACACGCGTTCTCTGGGGCCAACGTCCTGACTTTC. Based on the CDR3 plus reference TRBV25-1 and TRBJ2-6, the full variable domain is EADIYQTPRYLVIGTGKKITLECSQTMGHDKMYWYQQDPGMELHLIHYSYGVNSTEKGDLSSESTVSRIRTEHFPLTLESARPSHTSQYLCASSEHAFSGANVLTFGAGSRLTVL.

This clonotype has only a few counts. The chain has TRBV29-1 and TRBJ2-1; 14 bases align to TRBD2. The CDR3 is made up of 17 amino acids. Germline lookup yields CDR1 SQVTM and CDR2 ANQGSEA. With 1 base clipped from V and 4 bases from J, the junction kept 6 bases outside the gene matches. CDR3 nucleotides: TGCAGCGTTGAAGGCCCGGGACTAGCGGGGGTATACAATGAGCAGTTCTTC. It is translated as CSVEGPGLAGVYNEQFF.

The CDR3 sequence is CASSFLTGQGSDTQYF. Here the CDR3 DNA reads TGTGCCAGCAGCTTCCTGACAGGACAGGGATCAGATACGCAGTATTTT. This chain connects TRBV7-2 to TRBJ2-3, with TRBD1 identical over 8 bases. CDR1 and CDR2 (germline): SGHTA, FQGNSA. V dropped 3 bases and J dropped 4; count of bases not matched to a gene: 9. The CDR3 has 16 residues.

The chain has TRBV30 and TRBJ2-3; 7 bases fit TRBD1. Germline V gene sequence: CDR1 GTSNPN, CDR2 SVGIG (reference sequence). CDR3 length: 13 amino acids. Trimming took 8 bases from V and 3 from J; bases not matched to a gene: 8. CDR3 in amino acids: CARTGGRTDTQYF. The CDR3 DNA reads as TGTGCCCGGACAGGTGGGAGAACAGATACGCAGTATTTT.

The sample holds a few counts of this clonotype. The J gene is TRBJ2-1, the V gene TRBV9; possibly TRBD1 or TRBD2 for D (5 bases each). Looked up from germline, CDR1 is SGDLS and CDR2 is YYNGEE. This CDR3 has 15 amino acids. Trimming cost V 6 bases and J 2 bases, with 15 bases left between them. CDR3 protein: CASTSRGVPYNEQFF. The CDR3 DNA reads TGTGCCAGCACCAGTCGGGGCGTGCCCTACAATGAGCAGTTCTTC.

The chain employs TRBV5-1 and TRBJ1-5; D gene ambiguous. V was cut by 1 base and J by 1 base, with 6 bases left in between. The CDR3 covers 14 residues. The germline gives CDR1 SGHRS, CDR2 YFSETQ. The CDR3 DNA reads TGCGCCAGCAGCTTGACCCCGAGCAATCAGCCCCAGCATTTT. Residues: CASSLTPSNQPQHF.